This entry lists 17 T cell receptor beta chains sequenced from one sample in a study of cytomegalovirus exposure and HLA in healthy donors. 60 Vbeta and 13 Jbeta primers were used in PCR. The table came from immunoSEQ multiplex PCR; TCRdb's copy has only in-frame clones and leaves some out. The sample carries some 130,000 clones, about 82% recorded once. The material sequenced was PBMCs. The receptors shown here come from a man aged 25-40 years in good health.

This clone appeared a few times. In DNA, the CDR3 is TGCGCCAGCAGCTTTAGCGGGAGGGTTTACAATGAGCAGTTCTTC. Translating it yields CASSFSGRVYNEQFF. The J gene is TRBJ2-1, the V gene TRBV5-1; 11 bases are shared with TRBD2. The CDR3 sequence is 15 residues long. Looked up from germline, CDR1 is SGHRS and CDR2 is YFSETQ. With V trimmed by 2 bases and J by 4 bases, 2 bases remained unmatched.

The rearrangement joins TRBV2 to TRBJ2-7; the D gene is possibly TRBD1 (6 bases). Germline V gene sequence: CDR1 SNHLY, CDR2 FYNNEI. The CDR3 sequence is 12 residues long. With 7 bases removed from V and 5 bases from J, the gap between germline ends came to 12 bases. The CDR3 spells CASKSGVHEQYF. The DNA of the CDR3 is TGTGCCAGCAAGTCAGGGGTCCACGAGCAGTACTTC.

The chain combines TRBV5-1 with TRBJ2-3, with 8 bases that match TRBD2. This CDR3 has 16 residues. With V trimmed by 2 bases and J by 5 bases, 10 bases remained unmatched. From germline, CDR1 is SGHRS and CDR2 YFSETQ. CDR3 coding DNA: TGCGCCAGCAGCTTCAGCATAGCGGCGGGGGGAGATACGCAGTATTTT. Amino acids: CASSFSIAAGGDTQYF. The whole variable domain, remainder taken from reference TRBV5-1 and TRBJ2-3, is KAGVTQTPRYLIKTRGQQVTLSCSPISGHRSVSWYQQTPGQGLQFLFEYFSETQRNKGNFPGRFSGRQFSNSRSEMNVSTLELGDSALYLCASSFSIAAGGDTQYFGPGTRLTVL.

The chain couples TRBV7-3 to TRBJ2-3, with TRBD2 identical over 9 bases. The trim removed 0 bases at V and 0 bases at J, leaving 4 bases unmatched. Per germline, CDR1 SGHTA and CDR2 FQGTGA. CDR3 length equals 17 residues. CDR3 protein: CASSLTYSGGSTDTQYF. CDR3 DNA: TGTGCCAGCAGCTTAACGTATAGCGGGGGTAGCACAGATACGCAGTATTTT. The full variable domain, with the rest looked up from reference TRBV7-3 and TRBJ2-3, is GAGVSQTPSNKVTEKGKYVELRCDPISGHTALYWYRQSLGQGPEFLIYFQGTGAADDSGLPNDRFFAVRPEGSVSTLKIQRTERGDSAVYLCASSLTYSGGSTDTQYFGPGTRLTVL.

The V call is TRBV15, the J call TRBJ2-1; D might be TRBD1 (6 bases). Trimming took off 8 bases at V and 3 bases at J, with 20 bases between the two ends. Germline V gene lookup returns CDR1 LNHNV and CDR2 YYDKDF (reference sequence). The CDR3 consists of 16 residues. The CDR3 region is CATEPTGLALYNEQFF. In DNA, the CDR3 is TGTGCCACCGAACCAACAGGGCTAGCTCTCTACAATGAGCAGTTCTTC.

Details on this clone: Different DNA sequences within this sample yield the same CDR3. The V gene is TRBV28, the J gene TRBJ1-2; perhaps TRBD1 as D (5 bases). The CDR3 extends over 12 amino acids. Trimming left V 5 bases short and J 5 bases short, with 9 bases between. Germline-derived CDR1 and CDR2 are MDHEN and SYDVKM. The CDR3 coding sequence is TGTGCCAGCAGTCTCGGGGGGTATGGCTACACCTTC. This gives the protein CASSLGGYGYTF.

This rearrangement joins TRBV6-1 to TRBJ2-5, with D maybe TRBD2 (6 bases). Trimming shortened V by 6 bases and J by 4 bases, and 15 bases separated the two germline ends. The CDR3 runs to 14 residues. Germline CDR1 reads MNHNS; CDR2 reads SASEGT. The CDR3 region is CASSAPEGGETQYF. Written as DNA, the CDR3 is TGTGCCAGCAGCGCGCCGGAGGGTGGAGAGACCCAGTACTTC.

On this clone: Other DNA variants within this sample encode the same CDR3. The chain couples TRBV9 to TRBJ1-4, with 7 bases fitting TRBD1. Germline CDR1 is SGDLS and CDR2 is YYNGEE. Trimming took 4 bases from V and 4 from J; bases not matched to a gene: 4. CDR3 size: 14 residues. The CDR3 nucleotides are TGTGCCAGCAGCCGGACAGGTCTTAATGAAAAACTGTTTTTT. Its translation: CASSRTGLNEKLFF.

The rearrangement joins TRBV15 to TRBJ2-5, with 12 nucleotides matching TRBD2. Unmatched junction bases numbered 15, after V lost 0 bases and J lost 4 bases. Germline CDR1 reads LNHNV; CDR2 reads YYDKDF (reference sequence). This CDR3 region has 20 residues. CDR3 loop: CATSRDSKLAGGQGPETQYF. CDR3 DNA sequence: TGTGCCACCAGCAGAGATTCCAAGCTAGCGGGAGGGCAAGGGCCAGAGACCCAGTACTTC.

The genes are TRBV29-1 and TRBJ2-1; 13 nucleotides match TRBD2. The germline CDR1 and CDR2 sequences are SQVTM and ANQGSEA. The CDR3 runs to 15 residues. The V gene end was trimmed by 6 bases and the J gene end by 2 bases; junction bases not matched to a gene: 4. The CDR3 spells CSVTGLAGAYNEQFF. The CDR3 DNA reads TGCAGCGTGACCGGACTAGCGGGAGCCTACAATGAGCAGTTCTTC.

The DNA of the CDR3 is TGTGCCTGGAGCGGACAGGGTAGATATGGCTACACCTTC. Protein: CAWSGQGRYGYTF. This chain connects TRBV30 to TRBJ1-2, with TRBD1 matching 8 bases. This CDR3 has 13 amino acids. V lost 3 bases to trimming and J lost 5 bases; unmatched junction nucleotides: 5. Germline V gene sequence: CDR1 GTSNPN, CDR2 SVGIG (reference sequence).

The gene calls are TRBV28 and TRBJ2-5, with 11 bases aligning to TRBD2. The DNA end lines up better with TRBJ2-7; the J call may be wrong. The germline V gene has CDR1 MDHEN and CDR2 SYDVKM. The CDR3 spans 15 residues. CDR3 loop: CASSRSGTSGYEQYF. CDR3 DNA sequence: TGTGCCAGCAGCCGCTCAGGGACTAGCGGCTACGAGCAGTACTTC.

CDR3 bases: TGTGCCAGCACCGGAAGGGGGCTGGCTAATGAAAAACTGTTTTTT. This sequence encodes CASTGRGLANEKLFF. The rearrangement uses TRBV11-2 and TRBJ1-4; 7 bases align to TRBD1. From germline, CDR1 is SGHAT and CDR2 FQNNGV. This CDR3 contains 15 residues. Trimming took 7 bases from V and 3 from J; bases not matched to a gene: 8.

The chain couples TRBV29-1 to TRBJ2-7; D gene uncertain. The germline V and J ends were trimmed by 2 bases and 0 bases, with 11 bases remaining between them. Germline lookup yields CDR1 SQVTM and CDR2 ANQGSEA. The CDR3 is made up of 14 amino acids. The chain's CDR3 is CSVENPGFSYEQYF. The CDR3 region has the DNA TGCAGCGTTGAAAACCCCGGGTTCTCCTACGAGCAGTACTTC.

Remarks on this clone: A read error may account for a junction end that differs from germline. The sample contains more than one DNA sequence encoding this CDR3. The chain is built from TRBV4-1 and TRBJ1-6, with D perhaps TRBD1 (5 bases). The CDR3 runs to 15 residues. Germline V lookup: CDR1 MGHRA, CDR2 YSYEKL. CDR3 nucleotide sequence: TGCGCCAGCAGCCCCCCCGGGACTGTAAATTCCCCCCTCCACTTT. Protein product: CASSPPGTVNSPLHF.

The chain couples TRBV5-1 to TRBJ2-1; 9 positions match TRBD2. The germline gives CDR1 SGHRS, CDR2 YFSETQ. The CDR3 totals 21 residues. The trim removed 2 bases at V and 5 bases at J, leaving 23 bases unmatched. CDR3 coding DNA: TGCGCCAGCAGCTTTGGTCTCCTCAAACTCCTAGCGGGACGATGGGACAATGAGCAGTTCTTC. Translating gives CASSFGLLKLLAGRWDNEQFF.

A single count supports this clone. This chain connects TRBV29-1 to TRBJ2-1; 11 bases map to TRBD2. The CDR3 is made up of 14 amino acids. V lost 7 bases to trimming and J lost 4 bases; unmatched junction nucleotides: 6. CDR1 is SQVTM, CDR2 ANQGSEA, per germline. The CDR3 region is CSGQLAGVYNEQFF. For the CDR3, the DNA is TGCAGCGGGCAACTAGCGGGAGTTTACAATGAGCAGTTCTTC.